This T cell receptor beta chain is from a study of identical twins. This clonotype was detected ten times or more. A template switching step contributed a universal primer site, while unique molecular identifiers were present in the cDNA. TCRdb redid the calling of the 5' RACE reads with MiXCR, one entry per CDR3 protein. The sample includes some 1,700,000 distinct CDR3 sequences, less than 40% of them seen just once. The germline gives CDR1 SGHRS, CDR2 YFSETQ. This CDR3 contains 13 residues. V lost 4 bases and J 1 base, leaving 5 bases between the germline ends. Among all donors, each was a healthy Caucasian.

Sequenced input: cord blood. The chain couples TRBV5-1 to TRBJ1-4; D gene unclear. The sequence was collected from a newborn girl in good health. In nucleotides, the CDR3 is TGCGCCAGCAGCCCCAGAACTAATGAAAAACTGTTTTTT. Translating it yields CASSPRTNEKLFF.